This TCR beta chain originates from a study of cytomegalovirus exposure and HLA in healthy donors. In the case of this clone: Its cognate antigen is unknown.

Primers: 60 Vbeta forward and 13 Jbeta reverse. Assay used: immunoSEQ multiplex PCR; TCRdb lists only in-frame clones, some missing. The sample carries fewer than 130,000 clones, 70% to 85% recorded once. J lost 3 bases, V lost 8 bases, and 10 bases had no gene match. This CDR3 has 14 residues. Germline V gene data show CDR1 as SGHTA and CDR2 as FQGNSA. Points from the study as a whole: TCR beta chains associated with HLA were, in a later analysis, more clonally expanded than equally common others. In a later analysis, a genetic analysis reported fewer productive-TCR N-insertions in an Asian-associated ancestry cluster than the cohort average.

The sequenced sample was PBMCs. This clonotype was sampled from a young man in good health and CMV-seropositive. The V gene is TRBV7-2, the J gene TRBJ2-7; 7 nucleotides align to TRBD1. This CDR3 is CASSSTRDSYEQYF. CDR3 in DNA: TGTGCCAGCTCATCAACCCGGGACAGCTACGAGCAGTACTTC.